This TCR beta chain was captured by sequencing in a study of graft-versus-host responses after intestinal transplantation. CDR3 size: 15 residues. Germline CDR1 and CDR2: SGHVS and FQNEAQ. Trimming shortened V by 5 bases and J by 0 bases, and 12 bases separated the two germline ends. Notes on this clone: Antigen specificity is unknown.

Some clones are missing from TCRdb's copy, which holds only in-frame ones; the method was immunoSEQ multiplex PCR. The table lists over 40,000 clones, 95% of them singletons. The sequencing here drew on unstimulated CD8+ T cells sorted from spleen or lymph node cells, taken before transplant. The receptor was derived from a human donor who was the organ donor for an intestinal transplant. V gene TRBV7-8 combines with J gene TRBJ2-3; no definite D call. As DNA, the CDR3 is TGTGCCAGCAGCACAGCCTATTCTAGCACAGATACGCAGTATTTT. Its translation is CASSTAYSSTDTQYF.